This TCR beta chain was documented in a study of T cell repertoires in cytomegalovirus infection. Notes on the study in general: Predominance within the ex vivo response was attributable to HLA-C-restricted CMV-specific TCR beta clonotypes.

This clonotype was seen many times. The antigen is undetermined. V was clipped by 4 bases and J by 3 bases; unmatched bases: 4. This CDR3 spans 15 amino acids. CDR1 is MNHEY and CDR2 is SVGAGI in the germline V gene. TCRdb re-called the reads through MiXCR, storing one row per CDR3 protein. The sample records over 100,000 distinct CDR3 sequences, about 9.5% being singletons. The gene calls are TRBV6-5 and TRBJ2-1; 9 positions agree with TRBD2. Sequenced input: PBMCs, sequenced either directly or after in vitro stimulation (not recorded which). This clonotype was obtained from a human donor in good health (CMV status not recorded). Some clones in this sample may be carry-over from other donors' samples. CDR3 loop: CASSLAGALYNEQFF. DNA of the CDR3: TGTGCCAGCAGTTTAGCGGGAGCACTCTACAATGAGCAGTTCTTC.